The 31 T cell receptor beta chains below were found in one sample sequenced in a study of blood T cell repertoires in COVID-19. The method was immunoSEQ multiplex PCR; TCRdb's version includes in-frame clones alone and lacks a portion of them. Among over 200,000 clones listed, approximately 80% were seen once. The sample was peripheral blood. Receptor source: a woman of 80 years or more with COVID-19, enrolled during active disease.

In DNA form, the CDR3 reads TGTGCCAGCAGCCAAGATTATCGGGGGGGCCGGTCGAGACAGTTCTTC. Amino acid sequence: CASSQDYRGGRSRQFF. This sequence joins TRBV4-2 and TRBJ2-1; 8 positions agree with TRBD2. The ends lost 0 bases at V and 13 bases at J; junction bases unmatched: 14. Germline V lookup: CDR1 LGHNA, CDR2 YNFKEQ. The CDR3 has 16 residues.

The chain has TRBV6-6 and TRBJ1-2; 7 positions agree with TRBD1. This CDR3 has 14 amino acids. V shed 6 bases, J shed 4 bases, and the junction held 8 bases outside the gene matches. The germline V gene encodes CDR1 MNHNY and CDR2 SVGAGI (reference sequence). Here the CDR3 reads CASSRDSPGYGYTF. Here the CDR3 DNA reads TGTGCCAGCAGCAGGGACAGCCCTGGCTATGGCTACACCTTC.

The chain joins TRBV5-1 to TRBJ2-5; D gene unclear. The V gene lost 4 bases and the J gene lost 1 base, with 11 bases spanning the gap. The CDR3 sequence is 14 residues long. Looked up from germline, CDR1 is SGHRS and CDR2 is YFSETQ. This CDR3 reads CASSPSSSQETQYF. CDR3 nucleotides: TGCGCCAGCAGCCCCTCCTCCAGCCAAGAGACCCAGTACTTC.

The chain recombines TRBV18 with TRBJ1-4, with D possibly matching TRBD1 (5 bases). Trimming took 1 base from V and 7 from J, leaving 16 bases between them. This CDR3 comprises 16 residues. In germline, CDR1 is KGHSH, CDR2 LQKENI. CDR3 DNA sequence: TGTGCCAGCTCACCACTCCAGGGCTTAGGCGGTGAAAAACTGTTTTTT. It encodes CASSPLQGLGGEKLFF.

This sequence joins TRBV7-3 and TRBJ2-1; 9 bases match TRBD2. The CDR3 loop spans 16 amino acids. V dropped 6 bases and J dropped 8; count of bases not matched to a gene: 14. The germline V gene has CDR1 SGHTA and CDR2 FQGTGA. In DNA form, the CDR3 reads TGTGCCAGCAGTCTGAGGGCGGGAGGGGGATTAGATGAGCAGTTCTTC. It yields the protein CASSLRAGGGLDEQFF.

In its sample, this clone was seen once. V and J are TRBV2 and TRBJ1-2, with D uncertain. CDR1 and CDR2 from the germline V gene are SNHLY and FYNNEI. The CDR3 totals 13 residues. V was cut by 3 bases and J by 9 bases, with 14 bases left in between. The CDR3, as DNA: TGTGCCAGCAGTGATTTGAGGGCTGACAGCTACACCTTC. Translation gives CASSDLRADSYTF.

This chain links TRBV2 with TRBJ1-5, with TRBD1 as a possible D gene (5 bases). The CDR3 is 15 amino acids. The ends were cut back, 2 bases at V and 1 base at J, with 9 bases in the middle. Germline values: CDR1 SNHLY, CDR2 FYNNEI. Written as DNA, the CDR3 is TGTGCCAGCAGTGAACAGGGCCTGAGCAATCAGCCCCAGCATTTT. Protein sequence: CASSEQGLSNQPQHF.

The chain joins TRBV5-5 to TRBJ1-6, with a possible D match to TRBD1 (6 bases). CDR1 is SGHKS, CDR2 YYEKEE, per germline (reference sequence). The CDR3 is 14 amino acids. With 6 bases removed from V and 8 bases from J, the gap between germline ends came to 15 bases. The CDR3 nucleotides are TGTGCCAGCACCCTTCTAGGGGGGGATTCACCCCTCCACTTT. Its protein is CASTLLGGDSPLHF.

The chain couples TRBV19 to TRBJ2-7, with TRBD2 as a possible D gene (5 bases). V shed 9 bases and J shed 1 base, with 10 bases lying between them. The CDR3 length is 12 residues. Germline assignment: CDR1 LNHDA and CDR2 SQIVND (reference sequence). The CDR3 region is CASDWESYEQYF. The CDR3 bases are TGTGCCAGCGACTGGGAGTCCTACGAGCAGTACTTC.

This chain uses TRBV28 with TRBJ1-2; D possibly corresponds to TRBD1 (5 bases). The germline V gene encodes CDR1 MDHEN and CDR2 SYDVKM. The CDR3 loop spans 13 amino acids. The V gene lost 3 bases and the J gene lost 4 bases, with 9 bases spanning the gap. For the CDR3, the DNA is TGTGCCAGCAGTTTTCAGGGAATCTATGGCTACACCTTC. Residues: CASSFQGIYGYTF.

The chain has TRBV29-1 and TRBJ2-5; D is uncertain. Trimming shortened V by 3 bases and J by 5 bases, and 13 bases separated the two germline ends. Per germline, CDR1 SQVTM and CDR2 ANQGSEA. The CDR3 covers 13 residues. CDR3 region: CSVDRPPGETQYF. The CDR3 DNA follows: TGCAGCGTTGACCGACCCCCCGGGGAGACCCAGTACTTC.

This chain uses TRBV5-1 with TRBJ2-7; 7 nucleotides match TRBD2. The V and J ends lost 1 base and 2 bases, in that order; junction bases with no gene match: 3. This CDR3 is built from 14 residues. Germline V gene sequence: CDR1 SGHRS, CDR2 YFSETQ. The CDR3 spells CASSLSTSTYEQYF. In nucleotides, the CDR3 is TGCGCCAGCAGCTTGTCGACTAGCACCTACGAGCAGTACTTC.

The genes are TRBV5-1 and TRBJ2-2; D is ambiguous. V gave up 0 bases and J gave up 1 base, with 7 bases separating them. The germline V gene has CDR1 SGHRS and CDR2 YFSETQ. The CDR3 extends over 15 amino acids. The CDR3 loop is CASSLEAVNTGELFF. Written as DNA, the CDR3 is TGCGCCAGCAGCTTGGAGGCGGTGAACACCGGGGAGCTGTTTTTT.

This rearrangement joins TRBV24-1 to TRBJ2-3; 10 bases fit TRBD1. Germline V gives CDR1 KGHDR, CDR2 SFDVKD. The junction had 8 bases not matched to a gene; V was cut back by 7 bases and J by 8 bases. The CDR3 runs 14 residues. This CDR3 is CATRGTGAVGTQYF. DNA for the CDR3: TGTGCCACCAGGGGGACAGGGGCGGTGGGTACGCAGTATTTT.

This clone was observed a single time. The chain recombines TRBV12-3 or TRBV12-4 with TRBJ1-1; perhaps TRBD1 as D (6 bases). This CDR3 has 12 residues. Trimming cost V 7 bases and J 5 bases, with 11 bases left between them. Here the CDR3 reads CASTQGWTEAFF. Written as DNA, the CDR3 is TGTGCCAGCACTCAGGGGTGGACTGAAGCTTTCTTT.

The CDR3 DNA follows: TGTGCCAGCAGCTTCGGGGTTGGCGAGACCCAGTACTTC. Translation: CASSFGVGETQYF. The chain links TRBV7-3 to TRBJ2-5, with D maybe TRBD2 (5 bases). The CDR3 has 13 amino acids. Germline V CDR1 and CDR2: SGHTA, FQGTGA. With 3 bases removed from V and 5 bases from J, the gap between germline ends came to 10 bases.

The rearrangement uses TRBV15 and TRBJ2-5; 8 bases fit TRBD2. With 1 base clipped from V and 6 bases from J, the junction kept 7 bases outside the gene matches. Germline-derived CDR1 and CDR2 are LNHNV and YYDKDF (reference sequence). The CDR3 length is 15 residues. In nucleotides, the CDR3 is TGTGCCACCAGCAGAGGTGGGGCTAGCGGGCAGACCCAGTACTTC. Its protein product is CATSRGGASGQTQYF.

The chain recombines TRBV2 with TRBJ2-6, with D tentatively TRBD2 (5 bases). Trimming pared 5 bases from V and 2 bases from J, leaving 10 bases between. Per germline, CDR1 SNHLY and CDR2 FYNNEI. This CDR3 region has 15 residues. CDR3 nucleotide sequence: TGTGCCAGCAGTCCGAGGGCCACTGGGGCCAACGTCCTGACTTTC. Protein product: CASSPRATGANVLTF.

The chain couples TRBV3-1 (or the pseudogene TRBV3-2) to TRBJ1-1; 8 bases are shared with TRBD1. Germline-derived CDR1 and CDR2 are LGHDT and YNNKEL (reference sequence). The CDR3 is made up of 14 amino acids. Trimming cost V 4 bases and J 3 bases; bases outside gene matches: 4. The CDR3 region is CASSLTDRDTEAFF. CDR3 nucleotide sequence: TGTGCCAGCAGCCTTACGGACAGGGACACTGAAGCTTTCTTT.

The chain joins TRBV19 to TRBJ1-1; TRBD1 aligns across 10 bases. The CDR3 loop spans 15 amino acids. J was trimmed by 4 bases and V by 1 base; bases with no gene match: 3. The germline V gene encodes CDR1 LNHDA and CDR2 SQIVND (reference sequence). This CDR3 reads CASSIGQGAGTEAFF. The CDR3 DNA is TGTGCCAGTAGTATAGGACAGGGGGCCGGCACTGAAGCTTTCTTT.

The V and J genes are TRBV27 and TRBJ2-7; 9 bases map to TRBD1. The CDR3 totals 15 residues. From germline, CDR1 is MNHEY and CDR2 SMNVEV (reference sequence). V gave up 7 bases and J gave up 0 bases; unmatched junction bases: 7. The CDR3 loop is CASTTGGQGSYEQYF. The CDR3 DNA follows: TGTGCCAGCACAACAGGGGGACAGGGCTCCTACGAGCAGTACTTC.

CDR3 amino acids: CASSAQPGGELFF. The CDR3 nucleotides are TGTGCCAGCAGCGCCCAACCCGGCGGGGAGCTGTTTTTT. The chain has TRBV5-4 and TRBJ2-2; D is undetermined. Trimming removed 4 bases at V and 7 bases at J, with 11 bases between. The CDR3 is made up of 13 amino acids. Germline CDR1 reads SGHNT; CDR2 reads YYREEE (reference sequence).

The rearrangement links TRBV19 to TRBJ1-1; D call uncertain. Germline V lookup: CDR1 LNHDA, CDR2 SQIVND (reference sequence). The V end lost 3 bases, the J end lost 4 bases, and 12 bases lay between the germline ends. This CDR3 has 14 residues. In DNA form, the CDR3 reads TGTGCCAGTAGTATTCAGGATCTGGGCACTGAAGCTTTCTTT. It specifies CASSIQDLGTEAFF.

This sequence joins TRBV9 and TRBJ1-2; D is ambiguous. V was clipped by 0 bases and J by 5 bases, with 14 bases between them. The germline V gene has CDR1 SGDLS and CDR2 YYNGEE. CDR3 length equals 15 residues. As DNA, the CDR3 is TGTGCCAGCAGCGTAGGAGGCGGCGGAATATATGGCTACACCTTC. This sequence encodes CASSVGGGGIYGYTF.

The V call is TRBV7-9, the J call TRBJ2-7; D is possibly TRBD2 (6 bases). Germline loops: CDR1 SEHNR, CDR2 FQNEAQ (reference sequence). The CDR3 extends over 14 amino acids. Trimming took 5 bases from V and 0 from J, leaving 11 bases between them. CDR3 in amino acids: CASSTRESSYEQYF. The DNA for the CDR3 is TGTGCCAGCAGCACACGGGAGAGCTCCTACGAGCAGTACTTC.

V usage is TRBV19 and J usage is TRBJ1-5; 9 bases map to TRBD1. The CDR3 extends over 16 amino acids. Germline V gene sequence: CDR1 LNHDA, CDR2 SQIVND (reference sequence). The ends lost 7 bases at V and 7 bases at J; junction bases unmatched: 14. The CDR3: CASTISGTGKGQPQHF. DNA of the CDR3: TGTGCCAGTACCATATCCGGGACAGGGAAGGGACAGCCCCAGCATTTT.

V gene TRBV7-2 combines with J gene TRBJ1-1; D not certain. The CDR3 spans 13 residues. The germline V and J ends were trimmed by 1 base and 1 base, with 4 bases remaining between them. CDR1 and CDR2 (germline): SGHTA, FQGNSA. The CDR3 nucleotides are TGTGCCAGCAGCTTAGTGGCGAACACTGAAGCTTTCTTT. Amino acids: CASSLVANTEAFF.

This clone was detected only once. This chain connects TRBV28 to TRBJ2-3, with D possibly TRBD1 on 5 matching bases. Germline CDR1 reads MDHEN; CDR2 reads SYDVKM. V lost 8 bases, J lost 2 bases, and 14 bases lay in between. The CDR3 totals 14 residues. The CDR3 loop reads CASRPQGLTDTQYF. The CDR3 bases are TGTGCCAGCCGTCCCCAGGGTCTCACAGATACGCAGTATTTT.

The chain couples TRBV29-1 to TRBJ2-1; 9 positions match TRBD1. The ends lost 6 bases at V and 4 bases at J; junction bases unmatched: 7. The CDR3 loop spans 14 amino acids. CDR1 is SQVTM, CDR2 ANQGSEA, per germline. The CDR3 loop reads CSVRQGGLYNEQFF. The CDR3 DNA reads TGCAGCGTCCGACAGGGGGGCCTTTACAATGAGCAGTTCTTC.

The chain couples TRBV5-8 to TRBJ2-1; no clear D gene. This CDR3 contains 14 residues. The V and J ends lost 2 bases and 6 bases respectively, with 12 bases between them. Germline lookup yields CDR1 SGHTS and CDR2 YDEGEE. The DNA of the CDR3 is TGTGCCAGCAGCTTAAGGTCGGTAGCCAATGAGCAGTTCTTC. Translation gives CASSLRSVANEQFF.

J is TRBJ2-3 and V is TRBV27, with TRBD1 as a possible D gene (6 bases). The V gene lost 3 bases and the J gene lost 4 bases, with 14 bases spanning the gap. The CDR3 length is 15 residues. Germline V gene data show CDR1 as MNHEY and CDR2 as SMNVEV (reference sequence). CDR3 sequence: CASSFQGQYADTQYF. CDR3 nucleotide sequence: TGTGCCAGCAGTTTTCAGGGACAATACGCAGATACGCAGTATTTT.